This TCR beta chain derives from a study of identifying expanded T cells in peripheral blood. Points from the study as a whole: Variance in clone template counts between roughly 2-week samples significantly increased with total template count across all healthy donors. Differentially abundant clones: around 1.2 between replicates, 15 to 17 at approximately 14 days, approximately 18 at four.

Clones were sequenced by immunoSEQ multiplex PCR, and TCRdb holds only the in-frame ones, with some missing. The sample gives some 72,000 clones, under 90% of which show up once; more than 2.5% is in the top ten. Concerning this clone itself: What it recognizes is unknown.

No infections or other immune events were documented during collection. CDR1 KGHSH and CDR2 LQKENI come from the germline V gene. This CDR3 is built from 16 residues. Deletions cut 1 base from V and 6 bases from J, with 18 bases between. This sequence joins TRBV18 and TRBJ1-2; perhaps TRBD1 as D (6 bases). Material: blood. This clonotype was obtained from a person between 18 and 75 years old in good health. The CDR3 is CASSPQVGLSGDGYTF. The CDR3 DNA reads TGTGCCAGCTCACCACAAGTGGGCCTCTCAGGGGATGGCTACACCTTC. Based on the CDR3 plus reference TRBV18 and TRBJ1-2, the full variable domain is NAGVMQNPRHLVRRRGQEARLRCSPMKGHSHVYWYRQLPEEGLKFMVYLQKENIIDESGMPKERFSAEFPKEGPSILRIQQVVRGDSAAYFCASSPQVGLSGDGYTFGSGTRLTVV.